This TCR beta chain was captured in a study of technical replicates of blood from a few donors. This CDR3 contains 19 residues. Per the germline V gene, CDR1 is SGDLS and CDR2 is YYNGEE. After removal of 4 bases from V and 0 bases from J, the junction contained 16 bases not matched to a gene. The assay was immunoSEQ multiplex PCR, and TCRdb's table has in-frame clones only and misses some. The data show just under 60,000 clones, with about nine tenths seen just once and approximately 4% held by the top ten. The chain joins TRBV9 to TRBJ1-2, with 9 bases lining up with TRBD1. The TCR was taken from a human donor in good health. Some clones in this sample may be carry-over from other donors' samples. Sequencing was carried out using PBMCs. The CDR3: CASSTRGRDRDQANYGYTF. The CDR3 coding sequence is TGTGCCAGCAGCACGAGAGGAAGGGACAGGGATCAAGCTAACTATGGCTACACCTTC.